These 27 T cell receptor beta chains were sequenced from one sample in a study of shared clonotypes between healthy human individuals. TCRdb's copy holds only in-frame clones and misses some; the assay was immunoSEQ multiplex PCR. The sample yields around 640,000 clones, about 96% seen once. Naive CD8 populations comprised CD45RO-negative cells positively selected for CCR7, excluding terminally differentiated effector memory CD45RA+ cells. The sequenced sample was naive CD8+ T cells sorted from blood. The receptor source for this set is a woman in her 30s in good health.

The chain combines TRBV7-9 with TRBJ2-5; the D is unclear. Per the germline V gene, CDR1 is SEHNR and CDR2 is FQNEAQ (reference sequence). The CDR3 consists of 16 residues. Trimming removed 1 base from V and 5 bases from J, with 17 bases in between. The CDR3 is CASSLGARAKHETQYF. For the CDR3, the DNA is TGTGCCAGCAGCTTAGGGGCCCGGGCCAAGCATGAGACCCAGTACTTC.

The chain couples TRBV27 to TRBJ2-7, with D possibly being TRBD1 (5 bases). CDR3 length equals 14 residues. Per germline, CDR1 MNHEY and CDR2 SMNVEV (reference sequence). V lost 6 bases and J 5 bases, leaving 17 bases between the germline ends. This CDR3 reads CASRLPGPHHEQYF. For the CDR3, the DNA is TGTGCCAGCAGATTACCAGGGCCCCACCACGAGCAGTACTTC.

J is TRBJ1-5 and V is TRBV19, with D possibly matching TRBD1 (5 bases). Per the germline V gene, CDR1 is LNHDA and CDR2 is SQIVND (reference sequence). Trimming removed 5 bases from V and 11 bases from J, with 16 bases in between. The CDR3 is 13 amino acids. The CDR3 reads CASSPGPTGAQHF. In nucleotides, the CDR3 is TGTGCCAGTAGTCCGGGGCCCACCGGAGCCCAGCATTTT.

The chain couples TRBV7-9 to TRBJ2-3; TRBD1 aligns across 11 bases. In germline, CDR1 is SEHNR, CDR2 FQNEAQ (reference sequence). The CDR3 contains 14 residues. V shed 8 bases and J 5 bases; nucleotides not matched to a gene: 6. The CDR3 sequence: CASAWTGGGDTQYF. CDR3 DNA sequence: TGTGCCAGCGCATGGACAGGGGGCGGAGATACGCAGTATTTT.

The CDR3 spells CASSLELAGVPRDTQYF. The CDR3 DNA reads as TGCGCCAGCAGCTTGGAGCTAGCGGGAGTCCCCCGGGATACGCAGTATTTT. V gene TRBV5-1 combines with J gene TRBJ2-3; 10 bases match TRBD2. This CDR3 region has 17 residues. The ends lost 0 bases at V and 6 bases at J; junction bases unmatched: 10. Germline V CDR1 and CDR2: SGHRS, YFSETQ.

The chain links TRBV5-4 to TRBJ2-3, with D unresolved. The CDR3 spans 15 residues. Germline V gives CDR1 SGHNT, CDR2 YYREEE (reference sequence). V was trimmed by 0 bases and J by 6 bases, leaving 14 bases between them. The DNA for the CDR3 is TGTGCCAGCAGCTTGGGGGAAGGTTTAATCGATACGCAGTATTTT. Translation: CASSLGEGLIDTQYF.

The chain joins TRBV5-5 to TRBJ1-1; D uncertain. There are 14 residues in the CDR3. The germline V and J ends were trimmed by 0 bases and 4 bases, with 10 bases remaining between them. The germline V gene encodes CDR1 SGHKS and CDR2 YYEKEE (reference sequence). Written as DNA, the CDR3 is TGTGCCAGCAGCTTGGCCATCCTGGGCACTGAAGCTTTCTTT. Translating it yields CASSLAILGTEAFF.

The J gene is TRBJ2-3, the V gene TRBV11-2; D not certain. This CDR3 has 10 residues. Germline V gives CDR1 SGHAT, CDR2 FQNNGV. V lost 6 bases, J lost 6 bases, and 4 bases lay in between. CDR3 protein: CASRGDTQYF. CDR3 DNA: TGTGCCAGCAGGGGGGATACGCAGTATTTT. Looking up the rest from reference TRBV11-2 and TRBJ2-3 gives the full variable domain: EAGVAQSPRYKIIEKRQSVAFWCNPISGHATLYWYQQILGQGPKLLIQFQNNGVVDDSQLPKDRFSAERLKGVDSTLKIQPAKLEDSAVYLCASRGDTQYFGPGTRLTVL.

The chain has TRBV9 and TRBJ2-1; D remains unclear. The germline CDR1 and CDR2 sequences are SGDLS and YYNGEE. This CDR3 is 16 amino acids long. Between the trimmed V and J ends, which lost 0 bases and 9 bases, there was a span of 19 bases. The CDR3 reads CASSVAKGGLQGEQFF. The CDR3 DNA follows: TGTGCCAGCAGCGTAGCAAAAGGTGGGTTACAAGGTGAGCAGTTCTTC.

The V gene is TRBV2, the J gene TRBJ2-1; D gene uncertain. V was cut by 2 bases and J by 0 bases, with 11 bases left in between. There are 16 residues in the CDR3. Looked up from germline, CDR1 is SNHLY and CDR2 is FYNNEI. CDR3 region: CASSENGIHSYNEQFF. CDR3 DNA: TGTGCCAGCAGTGAAAATGGAATACACTCCTACAATGAGCAGTTCTTC.

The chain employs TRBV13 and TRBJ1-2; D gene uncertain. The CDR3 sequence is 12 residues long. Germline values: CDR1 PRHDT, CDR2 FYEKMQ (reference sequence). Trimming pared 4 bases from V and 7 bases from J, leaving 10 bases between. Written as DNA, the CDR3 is TGTGCCAGCAGCTCCACCACCGGTGGCTACACCTTC. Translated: CASSSTTGGYTF.

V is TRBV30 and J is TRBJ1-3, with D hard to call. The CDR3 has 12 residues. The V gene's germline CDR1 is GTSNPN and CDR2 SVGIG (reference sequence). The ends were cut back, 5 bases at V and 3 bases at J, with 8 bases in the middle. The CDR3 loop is CAWGDFGNTIYF. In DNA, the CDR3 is TGTGCCTGGGGGGATTTTGGAAACACCATATATTTT. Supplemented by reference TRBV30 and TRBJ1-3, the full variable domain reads SQTIHQWPATLVQPVGSPLSLECTVEGTSNPNLYWYRQAAGRGLQLLFYSVGIGQISSEVPQNLSASRPQDRQFILSSKKLLLSDSGFYLCAWGDFGNTIYFGEGSWLTVV.

The CDR3 nucleotides are TGTGCCAGCAGTCCTGGACAGGCGCCCTACAATGAGCAGTTCTTC. It specifies CASSPGQAPYNEQFF. The rearrangement links TRBV28 to TRBJ2-1, with 7 bases identical to TRBD1. The junction had 6 bases not matched to a gene; V was cut back by 5 bases and J by 2 bases. Germline loops: CDR1 MDHEN, CDR2 SYDVKM. This CDR3 has 15 residues.

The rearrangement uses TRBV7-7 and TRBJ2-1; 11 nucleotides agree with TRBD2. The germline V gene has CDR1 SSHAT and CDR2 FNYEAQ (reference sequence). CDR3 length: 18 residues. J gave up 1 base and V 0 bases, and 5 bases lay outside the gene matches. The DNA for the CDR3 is TGTGCCAGCAGCTTAGCCCCGCTAGCGGGAGGTTCCTACAATGAGCAGTTCTTC. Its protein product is CASSLAPLAGGSYNEQFF. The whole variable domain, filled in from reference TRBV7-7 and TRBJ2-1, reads GAGVSQSPRYKVTKRGQDVTLRCDPISSHATLYWYQQALGQGPEFLTYFNYEAQPDKSGLPSDRFSAERPEGSISTLTIQRTEQRDSAMYRCASSLAPLAGGSYNEQFFGPGTRLTVL.

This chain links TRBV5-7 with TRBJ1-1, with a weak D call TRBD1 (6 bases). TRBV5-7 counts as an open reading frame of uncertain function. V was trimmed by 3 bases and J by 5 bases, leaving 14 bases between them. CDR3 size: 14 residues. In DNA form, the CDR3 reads TGTGCCAGCAGCTGGGGGGCCAACACGACTGAAGCTTTCTTT. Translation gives CASSWGANTTEAFF.

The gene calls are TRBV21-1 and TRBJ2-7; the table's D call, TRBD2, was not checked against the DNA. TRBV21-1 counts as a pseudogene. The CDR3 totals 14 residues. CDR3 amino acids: CASSCREGAYEQYF. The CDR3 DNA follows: TGTGCCAGCAGCTGCCGGGAGGGGGCCTACGAGCAGTACTTC.

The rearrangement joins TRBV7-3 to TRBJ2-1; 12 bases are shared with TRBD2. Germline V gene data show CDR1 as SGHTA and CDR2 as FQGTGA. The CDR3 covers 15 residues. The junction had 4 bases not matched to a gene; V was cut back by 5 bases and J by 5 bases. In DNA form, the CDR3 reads TGTGCCAGCAGCCGACTAGCGGGAGCGGACAATGAGCAGTTCTTC. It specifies CASSRLAGADNEQFF.

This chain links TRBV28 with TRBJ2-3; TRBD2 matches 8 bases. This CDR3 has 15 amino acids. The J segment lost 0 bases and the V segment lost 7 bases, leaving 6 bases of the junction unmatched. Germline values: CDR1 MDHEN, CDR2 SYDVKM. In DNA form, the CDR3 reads TGTGCCAGCACCCTTAGCGGGGCTAGCACAGATACGCAGTATTTT. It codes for CASTLSGASTDTQYF.

CDR3 in DNA: TGTGCCAGCAGTTTCGGGACTAGGGGACACAATGAGCAGTTCTTC. Translating gives CASSFGTRGHNEQFF. V and J are TRBV27 and TRBJ2-1; TRBD2 matches at 8 bases. Trimming at V came to 3 bases and at J to 5 bases, leaving 6 bases not matched to a gene. CDR3 length: 15 amino acids. The germline V gene encodes CDR1 MNHEY and CDR2 SMNVEV (reference sequence).

CDR3 region: CASRPGTGEGYGYTF. CDR3 DNA sequence: TGTGCCAGTAGGCCCGGGACAGGGGAGGGCTATGGCTACACCTTC. J is TRBJ1-2 and V is TRBV19; 10 positions agree with TRBD1. The CDR3 runs to 15 residues. Germline loops: CDR1 LNHDA, CDR2 SQIVND (reference sequence). Losses at the gene ends were 6 bases for V and 4 bases for J; bases not matched to a gene: 8.

The CDR3 DNA reads as TGCGCCAGCAGCCCCGCTCCGAGGACAGGGGGCCGGAGTTATGGCTACACCTTC. Translated, it gives CASSPAPRTGGRSYGYTF. The chain has TRBV5-1 and TRBJ1-2; 11 bases fit TRBD1. V trimming: 4 bases; J trimming: 5 bases; junction bases outside the gene matches: 16. Germline V gene lookup returns CDR1 SGHRS and CDR2 YFSETQ. The CDR3 extends over 18 amino acids. The entire variable domain, with the rest obtained from reference TRBV5-1 and TRBJ1-2, is as follows: KAGVTQTPRYLIKTRGQQVTLSCSPISGHRSVSWYQQTPGQGLQFLFEYFSETQRNKGNFPGRFSGRQFSNSRSEMNVSTLELGDSALYLCASSPAPRTGGRSYGYTFGSGTRLTVV.

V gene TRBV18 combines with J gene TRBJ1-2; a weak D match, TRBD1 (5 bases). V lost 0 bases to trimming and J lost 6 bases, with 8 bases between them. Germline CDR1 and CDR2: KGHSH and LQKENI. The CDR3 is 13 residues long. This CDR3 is CASSPPLGDGYTF. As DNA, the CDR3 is TGTGCCAGCTCACCACCGCTGGGGGATGGCTACACCTTC.

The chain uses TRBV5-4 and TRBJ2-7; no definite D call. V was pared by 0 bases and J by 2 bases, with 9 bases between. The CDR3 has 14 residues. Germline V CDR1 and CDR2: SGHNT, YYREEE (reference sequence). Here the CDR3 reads CASSLGASTYEQYF. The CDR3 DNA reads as TGTGCCAGCAGCTTGGGTGCGTCCACCTACGAGCAGTACTTC.

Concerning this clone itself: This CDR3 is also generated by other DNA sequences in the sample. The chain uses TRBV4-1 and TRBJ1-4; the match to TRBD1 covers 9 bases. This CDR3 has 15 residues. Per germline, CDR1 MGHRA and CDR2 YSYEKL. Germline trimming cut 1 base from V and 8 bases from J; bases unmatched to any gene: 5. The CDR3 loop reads CASSQVLTGGEKLFF. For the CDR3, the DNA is TGCGCCAGCAGCCAAGTTTTAACAGGGGGCGAAAAACTGTTTTTT.

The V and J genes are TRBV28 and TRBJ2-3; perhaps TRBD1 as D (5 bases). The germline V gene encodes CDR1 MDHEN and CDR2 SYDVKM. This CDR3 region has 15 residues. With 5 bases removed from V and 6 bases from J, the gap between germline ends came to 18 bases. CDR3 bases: TGTGCCAGCAGTCGGCCTGACAGAGTTGGGGATACGCAGTATTTT. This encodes CASSRPDRVGDTQYF.

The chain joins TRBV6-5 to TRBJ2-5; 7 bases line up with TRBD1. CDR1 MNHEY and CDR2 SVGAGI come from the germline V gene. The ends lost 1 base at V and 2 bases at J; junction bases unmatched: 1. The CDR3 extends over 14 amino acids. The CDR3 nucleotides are TGTGCCAGCAGTTACTGGGACAGTCAAGAGACCCAGTACTTC. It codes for CASSYWDSQETQYF.

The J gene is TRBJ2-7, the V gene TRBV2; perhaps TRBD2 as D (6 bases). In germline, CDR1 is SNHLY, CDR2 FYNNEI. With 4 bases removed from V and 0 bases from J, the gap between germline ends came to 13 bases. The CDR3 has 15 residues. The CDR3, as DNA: TGTGCCAGCAGTGGGATTAGCGGACTCTCCTACGAGCAGTACTTC. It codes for CASSGISGLSYEQYF. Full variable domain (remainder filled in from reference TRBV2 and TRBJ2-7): EPEVTQTPSHQVTQMGQEVILRCVPISNHLYFYWYRQILGQKVEFLVSFYNNEISEKSEIFDDQFSVERPDGSNFTLKIRSTKLEDSAMYFCASSGISGLSYEQYFGPGTRLTVT.